The clone carrying this TCR beta chain appeared once. The antigen is undetermined. These data belong to a study of memory CD4+ T cells and cytomegalovirus serostatus. Findings of the study overall: Of 150 to 200 reported CMV TCRbeta sequences, about 70 were found in memory CD4+ repertoires. Median bootstrapped AUC for CMV status was roughly 0.95 originally, 0.9 to 0.93 US-trained.

Repertoires were generated with immunoSEQ multiplex PCR, while TCRdb's copy carries only in-frame clones and drops some. The table shows some 57,000 clones, with around 85% occurring only once. The CDR3 is 15 amino acids. CDR1 and CDR2 (germline): SGHRS, YFSETQ. V was shortened by 3 bases and J by 0 bases, with 7 bases between the two germline ends. The sort gate was single viable CD3+CD4+CD8-CD45RO+ cells for memory CD4+ T cells. This receptor was obtained from an adult in good health and CMV-seronegative. The genes are TRBV5-1 and TRBJ2-6; tentative D call: TRBD1 (5 bases). Sequenced material: memory CD4+ T cells from blood. The CDR3 protein is CASSSGPSGANVLTF. The DNA of the CDR3 is TGCGCCAGCAGCTCAGGGCCCTCTGGGGCCAACGTCCTGACTTTC.